The T cell receptor (beta chain) under discussion was sequenced for a study of T cell responses to AZD1222 COVID-19 vaccine. On the study more broadly: Analyses pooled second doses at about 4 or about 12 weeks. The study's findings and limits: Clonal diversity was possibly underestimated, and white British individuals and females predominated among donors. The number of AZD1222 recipients seropositive at baseline was only 5 to 7. When two AZD1222 doses had been given, Spike-specific TCR breadth and depth rose.

Comments on this clone: Its specificity is not known.

Repertoires were generated with immunoSEQ multiplex PCR, while TCRdb's copy carries only in-frame clones and drops some. The sample lists around 190,000 clones, 88% occurring once. V was pared by 6 bases and J by 7 bases, with 15 bases between. The CDR3 has 13 residues. CDR1 is SGHDN and CDR2 is FVKESK in the germline V gene. This specimen was peripheral blood, taken on day 0 of AZD1222 vaccination. The source is an adult in good health. This sequence joins TRBV14 and TRBJ1-2; maybe TRBD1 (6 bases). CDR3 in amino acids: CASSLGASPGYTF. For the CDR3, the DNA is TGTGCCAGCAGTTTGGGGGCCTCCCCTGGCTACACCTTC.